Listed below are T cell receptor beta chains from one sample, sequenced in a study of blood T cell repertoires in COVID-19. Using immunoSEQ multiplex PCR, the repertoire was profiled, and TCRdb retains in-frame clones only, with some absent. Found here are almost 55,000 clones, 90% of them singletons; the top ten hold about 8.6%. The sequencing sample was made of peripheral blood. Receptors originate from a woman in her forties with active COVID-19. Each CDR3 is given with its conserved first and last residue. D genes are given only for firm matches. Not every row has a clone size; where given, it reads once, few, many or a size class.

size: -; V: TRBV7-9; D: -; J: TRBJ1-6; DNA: TGTGCCGATGGGGCAGGGGAAGACTATAATTCACCCCTCCACTTT; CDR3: CADGAGEDYNSPLHF
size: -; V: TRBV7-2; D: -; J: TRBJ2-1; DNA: TGTGCCAGCAGCTTGCTAGGCTTGGATGAGCAGTTCTTC; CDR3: CASSLLGLDEQFF
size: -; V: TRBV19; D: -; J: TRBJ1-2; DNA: TGTGCCAGTAGTCCCTCGGACAGATCGTACTATGGCTACACCTTC; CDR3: CASSPSDRSYYGYTF
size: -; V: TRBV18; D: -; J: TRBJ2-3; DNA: TGTGCCAGCTCACCCTCCCCTATAGGCGGGGGCCAAGGGGCGCAGTATTTT; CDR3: CASSPSPIGGGQGAQYF
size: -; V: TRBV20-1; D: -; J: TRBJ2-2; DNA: TGCAGTGCTCGACTCGGCGGGGAGCTGTTTTTT; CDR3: CSARLGGELFF
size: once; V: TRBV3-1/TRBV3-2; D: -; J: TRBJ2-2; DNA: TGTGCCAGCAGCCAAGTTTTACCCCCCCAGCGGTCGAACACCGGGGAGCTGTTTTTT; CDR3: CASSQVLPPQRSNTGELFF
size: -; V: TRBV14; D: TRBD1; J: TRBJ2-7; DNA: TGTGCCAGCAGCCCTCAGACAGGGGCCTACGAGCAGTACTTC; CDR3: CASSPQTGAYEQYF
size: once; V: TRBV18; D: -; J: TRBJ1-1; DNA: TGTGCCAGCTCACCTTACGGCAGGGGCCTTAACACTGAAGCTTTCTTT; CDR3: CASSPYGRGLNTEAFF
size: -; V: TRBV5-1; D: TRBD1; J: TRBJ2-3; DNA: TGCGCCAGCAGCTTCGGGACAGGCACAGATACGCAGTATTTT; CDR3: CASSFGTGTDTQYF
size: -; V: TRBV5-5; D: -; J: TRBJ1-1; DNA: TGTGCCAGCAGCTCTCCCGGACACAACTTCTACACTGAAGCTTTCTTT; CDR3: CASSSPGHNFYTEAFF
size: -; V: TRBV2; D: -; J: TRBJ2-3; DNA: TGTGCCAGCAAACAAAGCACAGATACGCAGTATTTT; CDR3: CASKQSTDTQYF
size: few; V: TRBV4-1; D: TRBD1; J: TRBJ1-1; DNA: TGCGCCAGCAGCCAACAGGGGGCGAACACTGAAGCTTTCTTT; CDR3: CASSQQGANTEAFF
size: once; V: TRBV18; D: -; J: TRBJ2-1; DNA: TGTGCCAGCTCACCAGAGACTGGGGGCGCGGGCAATGAGCAGTTCTTC; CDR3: CASSPETGGAGNEQFF
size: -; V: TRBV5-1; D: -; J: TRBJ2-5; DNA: TGCGCCAGCAGCTTGGCCGGGACAACTCAAGAGACCCAGTACTTC; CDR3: CASSLAGTTQETQYF
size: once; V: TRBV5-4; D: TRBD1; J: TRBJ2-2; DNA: TGTGCCAGCAGCCTGGGTGCTACAGGGGGCCCGAACACCGGGGAGCTGTTTTTT; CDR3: CASSLGATGGPNTGELFF
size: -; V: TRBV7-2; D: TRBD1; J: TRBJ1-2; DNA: TGTGCCAGCAGCTCAACGGGACAGGGGGCGCGGTCATCTGGCTACACCTTC; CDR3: CASSSTGQGARSSGYTF
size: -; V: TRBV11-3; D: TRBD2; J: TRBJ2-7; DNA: TGTGCCAGCAGCTTAGGCGGGGGGGAAGTCTACGAGCAGTACTTC; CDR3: CASSLGGGEVYEQYF
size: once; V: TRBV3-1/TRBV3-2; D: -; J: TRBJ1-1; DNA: TGTGCCAGCAGCCAAGATTTAACCGGGGGTGAAGCTTTCTTT; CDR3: CASSQDLTGGEAFF
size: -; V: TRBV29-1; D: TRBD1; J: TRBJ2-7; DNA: TGCAGCGTTCAGGGACAGGCCTTCGAGCAGTACTTC; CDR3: CSVQGQAFEQYF
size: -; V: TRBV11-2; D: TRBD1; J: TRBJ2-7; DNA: TGTGCCAGCAGCTTAGACACGGGACAGGGTCCCTACGAGCAGTACTTC; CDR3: CASSLDTGQGPYEQYF
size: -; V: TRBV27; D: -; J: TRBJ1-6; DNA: TGTGCCAGCAGTTTATCTGGACAGATAAATTCACCCCTCCACTTT; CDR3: CASSLSGQINSPLHF
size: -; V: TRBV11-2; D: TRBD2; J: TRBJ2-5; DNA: TGTGCCAGCAGCCTCGGGACTAGCGGGGGGGCTGGAGAGACCCAGTACTTC; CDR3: CASSLGTSGGAGETQYF
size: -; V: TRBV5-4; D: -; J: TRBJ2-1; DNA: TGTGCCAGCAGCTTGGGGGGGCTAGCGGAATACAATGAGCAGTTCTTC; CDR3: CASSLGGLAEYNEQFF
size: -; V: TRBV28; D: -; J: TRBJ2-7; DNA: TGTGCCAGCACCGTCCCTCGGGGGAACTACTACGAGCAGTACTTC; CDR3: CASTVPRGNYYEQYF
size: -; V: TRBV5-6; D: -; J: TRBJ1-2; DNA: TGTGCCAGCAGCTTGGGCTCCAGGTCTAACTATGGCTACACCTTC; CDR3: CASSLGSRSNYGYTF
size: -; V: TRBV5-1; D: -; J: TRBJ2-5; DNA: TGCGCCAGCAGCTCGGGGAGCGCCCAGCAAGAGACCCAGTACTTC; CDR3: CASSSGSAQQETQYF
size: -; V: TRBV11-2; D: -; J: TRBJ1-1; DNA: TGTGCCAGCAGCTTAGGACAGAGCACTGAAGCTTTCTTT; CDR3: CASSLGQSTEAFF
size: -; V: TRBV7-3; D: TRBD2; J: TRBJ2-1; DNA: TGTGCCAGCAGCTTCAGCGGGGGCTCCTACAATGAGCAGTTCTTC; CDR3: CASSFSGGSYNEQFF
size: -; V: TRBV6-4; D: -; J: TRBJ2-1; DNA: TGTGCCAGCAGTTCCGACAGAAACAATGAGCAGTTCTTC; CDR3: CASSSDRNNEQFF
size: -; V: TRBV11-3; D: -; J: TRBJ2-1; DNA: TGTGCCAGCAGCTCGGCGCGATCGACACTCAGGCAGTTCTTC; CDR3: CASSSARSTLRQFF
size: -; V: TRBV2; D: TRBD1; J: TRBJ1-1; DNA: TGTGCCAGCAGTTACCAGGACAGGGGGCAGGGCGTCACTGAAGCTTTCTTT; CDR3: CASSYQDRGQGVTEAFF
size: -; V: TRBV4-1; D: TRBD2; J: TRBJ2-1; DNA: TGCGCCAGCAGCCAAGATTTCGGGGGGGGCCTGTACAATGAGCAGTTCTTC; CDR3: CASSQDFGGGLYNEQFF
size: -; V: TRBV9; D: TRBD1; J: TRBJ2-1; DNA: TGTGCCAGCAGCTTCTCGGGACAGGGCATCAATGAGCAGTTCTTC; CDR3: CASSFSGQGINEQFF
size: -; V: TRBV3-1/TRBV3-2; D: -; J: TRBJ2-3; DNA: TGTGCCAGCAGCCAAGCGGCAGATACGCAGTATTTT; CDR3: CASSQAADTQYF
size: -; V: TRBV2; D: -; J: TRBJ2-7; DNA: TGTGCCAGCAGTGAACAGGGCCGAGCCGAGCAGTACTTC; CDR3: CASSEQGRAEQYF
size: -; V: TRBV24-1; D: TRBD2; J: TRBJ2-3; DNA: TGTGCCACCAGTGATTCGAACCGACTAGCGGGGTCCCACACAGATACGCAGTATTTT; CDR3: CATSDSNRLAGSHTDTQYF
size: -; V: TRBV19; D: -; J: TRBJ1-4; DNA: TGTGCCAGTAGTATACAGGGATTCCTAGGTGAAAAACTGTTTTTT; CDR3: CASSIQGFLGEKLFF
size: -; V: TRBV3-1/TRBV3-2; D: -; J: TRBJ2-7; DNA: TGTGCCAGCAGCCAAGGGCCCTACGAGCAGTACTTC; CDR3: CASSQGPYEQYF
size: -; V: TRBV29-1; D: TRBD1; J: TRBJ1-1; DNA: TGCAGCGTAGGGGGCAACAGGGAGAAAGCTTTCTTT; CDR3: CSVGGNREKAFF
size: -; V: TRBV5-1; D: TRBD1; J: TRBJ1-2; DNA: TGCGCCAGCAGCTCCAAGACAGGGGACAGGGGTGATGGCTACACCTTC; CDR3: CASSSKTGDRGDGYTF